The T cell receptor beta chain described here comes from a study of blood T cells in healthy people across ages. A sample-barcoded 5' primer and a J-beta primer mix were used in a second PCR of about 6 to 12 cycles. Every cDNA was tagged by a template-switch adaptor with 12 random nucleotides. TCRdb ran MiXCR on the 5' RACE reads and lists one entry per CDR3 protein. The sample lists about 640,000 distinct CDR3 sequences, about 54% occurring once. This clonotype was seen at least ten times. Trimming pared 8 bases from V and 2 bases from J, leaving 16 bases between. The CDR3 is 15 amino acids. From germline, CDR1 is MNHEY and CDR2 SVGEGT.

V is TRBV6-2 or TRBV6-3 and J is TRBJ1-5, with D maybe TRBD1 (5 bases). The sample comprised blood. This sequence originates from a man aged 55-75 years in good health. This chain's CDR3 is CASGEGVMGNQPQHF. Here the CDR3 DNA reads TGTGCCAGCGGGGAAGGGGTCATGGGCAATCAGCCCCAGCATTTT.